This T cell receptor beta chain was obtained from a study of CD8 T cells in Susac syndrome (dated by TCRdb to 2018 to 2020). A note on the overall study: Repertoire sequencing was used to test whether CD8+ T cell activation and differentiation in Susac syndrome was antigen driven.

This clonotype was seen a handful of times. There is no known antigen for this receptor. The sample holds no much larger clone one base away, and base qualities are not on file. Broad study findings and their caveats: The number of individuals in the TCR sequencing and HLA analysis was acknowledged as relatively small.

Peripheral blood CD8+ and CD4+ T cells from healthy donors, Susac syndrome patients and multiple sclerosis patients were profiled using high-throughput TCR beta sequencing. Healthy donors were age- and sex-matched controls. Bulk CD8+ and CD4+ T cells were purified by magnetic negative isolation, whereas CD8+ TEMRA cells were enriched by FACS. Blood was drawn into EDTA tubes, processed within 24 hours, and PBMCs were isolated by density gradient centrifugation. PBMCs destined for TCR sequencing were cryopreserved in liquid nitrogen and later thawed in a 37 °C water bath. The sorted or isolated CD4+, CD8+ and CD8+ TEMRA cells reached a purity of at least 90%. The V and J ends are trimmed by 2 bases and 8 bases, leaving 12 bases between them. The germline V gene (reference sequence) sets CDR1 to LGHDT and CDR2 to YNNKEL. The CDR3 spans 13 residues, from the cysteine through the phenylalanine. Of all the DNA, just the CDR3 is kept, 39 bases in frame from base 1.

RNA was extracted using the RNeasy kit, and 0.5 to 1 microgram was reverse transcribed with random hexamers. The immunoSEQ multiplex PCR assay, covering 54 Vbeta and 13 Jbeta segments, was used to amplify TCR beta CDR3 regions. To correct PCR amplification bias, a synthetic template baseline was used for both primer optimization and computational correction. Per the source publication's procedure: Only productive sequences were kept, with reads annotated to V, D and J genes according to IMGT and analyzed in immunoSEQ Analyzer. Clonality was computed as one minus Shannon entropy normalized by log2 of the number of productive unique sequences. For each patient and control, public and private clones were evaluated within the 100 most prevalent clones. Susac-specific clones were defined as absent from healthy and MS cohorts, roughly 1,100 published viral clones and other ImmuneACCESS disease sequences. TCRdb cleaned the public reads at Q25 with fastp, built clones with MiXCR and kept in-frame beta chains. Rows merge per CDR3 protein into single entries with the most common DNA and genes. The V and J calls follow TCRdb's processing rather than the paper's. The table for this sample lists about 120,000 distinct CDR3 sequences; 80% to 95% of them were counted only once. The top ten hold more than 0.13% of the sample.

The sequenced material came from CD4+ T cells from PBMCs. The sequence is built from TRBV3-1 and TRBJ1-2, with an unclear D gene assignment. The TCR comes from a human donor in good health. Read as DNA, the sequence is TGTGCCAGCAGCCAAACGGGTGGCAACGGCTACACCTTC. Protein translation: CASSQTGGNGYTF.